This T cell receptor (beta chain) stems from a study of beta chain features in type 1 diabetes. Study as a whole: Across the samples, roughly 98,000,000 sorted cells were examined in total.

This CDR3 has 13 residues. CDR1 and CDR2 (germline): GTSNPN, SVGIG (reference sequence). V lost 2 bases, J lost 7 bases, and 11 bases lay in between. Whole-study results and caveats: VDJ junctions in type 1 diabetes patients carried more deletions and fewer insertions. Shorter TCRB CDR3s, moderately but significantly so, were found in Type 1 diabetes patients in all four CD4+ subsets. Patients' naive, central memory and regulatory TCRB repertoires appeared more alike than those of healthy donors.

With regard to this clone: Its antigen is still unknown.

The isolated RNA, all of it, was reverse transcribed, so expressed TCRB transcripts were what got sequenced. TCRdb's table, derived via immunoSEQ multiplex PCR, lists solely in-frame clones and lacks some. The top ten hold roughly 0.011% of the sample, which has around 250,000 clones, around 25% seen once. This receptor was obtained from a woman in her 30s with type 1 diabetes. The material sequenced was naive CD4+ T cells from blood. This chain connects TRBV30 to TRBJ1-4; maybe TRBD1 (6 bases). For the CDR3, the DNA is TGTGCCTGGAGTAGGGCAGGGGCTGAAAAACTGTTTTTT. Protein sequence: CAWSRAGAEKLFF.